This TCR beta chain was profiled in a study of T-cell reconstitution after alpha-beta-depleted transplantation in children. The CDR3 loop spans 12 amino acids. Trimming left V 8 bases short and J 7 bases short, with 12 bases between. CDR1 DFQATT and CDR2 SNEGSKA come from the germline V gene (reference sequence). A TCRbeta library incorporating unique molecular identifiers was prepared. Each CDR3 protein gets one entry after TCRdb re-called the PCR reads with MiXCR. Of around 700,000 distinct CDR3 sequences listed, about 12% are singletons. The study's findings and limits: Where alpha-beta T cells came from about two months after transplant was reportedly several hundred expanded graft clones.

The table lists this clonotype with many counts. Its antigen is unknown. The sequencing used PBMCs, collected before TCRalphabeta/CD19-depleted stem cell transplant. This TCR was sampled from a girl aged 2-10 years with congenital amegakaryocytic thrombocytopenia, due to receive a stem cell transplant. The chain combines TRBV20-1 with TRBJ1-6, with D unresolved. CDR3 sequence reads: CSTRTGNSPLHF. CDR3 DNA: TGCAGTACAAGGACGGGAAATTCACCCCTCCACTTT.